Sequencing of this T cell receptor beta chain was carried out in a study of shared clonotypes between healthy human individuals. Study overall: Researchers assigned three CD4 naive, three CD4 memory, two CD8 naive and one CD8 memory plate to each donor.

Over several immunoSEQ plates, each subset's genomic DNA was distributed in even portions. The repertoire was sequenced with immunoSEQ multiplex PCR; TCRdb's copy has only in-frame clones and lacks some. This table has some 2.3 million clones, approximately 93% appearing once. Points on this clone: Its antigen is not known.

CDR1 and CDR2 (germline): SGHDT, YYEEEE. This CDR3 spans 12 amino acids. The V end lost 2 bases, the J end lost 4 bases, and 5 bases lay between the germline ends. The study's findings and limits: The researchers took only blood, and tissue repertoires probably look different. The diversity represented, both genetic and in exposure history, was limited by few donors.

The chain employs TRBV5-6 and TRBJ2-3; D gene ambiguous. The sequence derives from a man aged 18-30 years in good health. Some clones in this sample may be carry-over from other donors' samples. The sequenced material came from naive CD4+ T cells from PBMCs. Subset of the sample: CD45RA+ positively selected. CDR3 sequence reads: CASSFLSDTQYF. The CDR3 DNA sequence: TGTGCCAGCAGCTTCCTTTCAGATACGCAGTATTTT.